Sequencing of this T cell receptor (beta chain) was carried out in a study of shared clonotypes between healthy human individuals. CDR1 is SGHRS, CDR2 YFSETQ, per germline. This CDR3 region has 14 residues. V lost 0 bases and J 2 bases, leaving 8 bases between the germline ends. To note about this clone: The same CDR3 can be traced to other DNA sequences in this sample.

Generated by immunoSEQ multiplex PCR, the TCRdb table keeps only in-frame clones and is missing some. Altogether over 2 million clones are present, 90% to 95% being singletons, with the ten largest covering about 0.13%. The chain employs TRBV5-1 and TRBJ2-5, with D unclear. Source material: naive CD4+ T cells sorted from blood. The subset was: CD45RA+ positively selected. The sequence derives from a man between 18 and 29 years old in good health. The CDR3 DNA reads TGCGCCAGCAGCTTGGGACTGATACAAGAGACCCAGTACTTC. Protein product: CASSLGLIQETQYF. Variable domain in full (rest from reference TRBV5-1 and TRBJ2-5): KAGVTQTPRYLIKTRGQQVTLSCSPISGHRSVSWYQQTPGQGLQFLFEYFSETQRNKGNFPGRFSGRQFSNSRSEMNVSTLELGDSALYLCASSLGLIQETQYFGPGTRLLVL.